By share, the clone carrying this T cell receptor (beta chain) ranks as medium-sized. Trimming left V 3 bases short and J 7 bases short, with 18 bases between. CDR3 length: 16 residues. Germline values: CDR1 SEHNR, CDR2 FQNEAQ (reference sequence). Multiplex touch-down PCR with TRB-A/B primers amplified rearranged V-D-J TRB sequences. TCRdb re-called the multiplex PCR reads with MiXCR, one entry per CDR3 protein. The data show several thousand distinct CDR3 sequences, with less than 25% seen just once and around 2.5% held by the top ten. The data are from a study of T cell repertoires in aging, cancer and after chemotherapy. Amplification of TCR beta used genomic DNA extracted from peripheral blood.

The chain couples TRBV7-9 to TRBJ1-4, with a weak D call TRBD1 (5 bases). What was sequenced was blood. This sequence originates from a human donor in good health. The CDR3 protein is CASSLGYGHEGEKLFF. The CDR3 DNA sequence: TGTGCCAGCAGCTTGGGATATGGACACGAAGGTGAAAAACTGTTTTTT.